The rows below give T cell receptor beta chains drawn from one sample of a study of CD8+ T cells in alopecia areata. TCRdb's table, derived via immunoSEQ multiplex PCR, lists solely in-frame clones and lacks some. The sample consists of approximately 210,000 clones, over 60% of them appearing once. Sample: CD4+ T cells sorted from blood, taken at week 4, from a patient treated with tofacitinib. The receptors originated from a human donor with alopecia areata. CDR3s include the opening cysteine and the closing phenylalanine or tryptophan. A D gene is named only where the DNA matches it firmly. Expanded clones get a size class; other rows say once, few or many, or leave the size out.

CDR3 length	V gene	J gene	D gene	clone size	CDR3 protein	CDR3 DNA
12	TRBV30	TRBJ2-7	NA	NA	CALDGSGHEQYF	TGTGCCCTGGACGGTTCAGGACACGAGCAGTACTTC
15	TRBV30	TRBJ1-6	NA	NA	CAWSSGSSYNSPLHF	TGTGCCTGGAGTTCTGGAAGCTCCTATAATTCACCCCTCCACTTT
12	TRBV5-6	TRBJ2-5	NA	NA	CASSRRGETQYF	TGTGCCAGCAGCCGGAGGGGGGAGACCCAGTACTTC
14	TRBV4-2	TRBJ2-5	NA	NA	CASGKSGPQETQYF	TGTGCCAGCGGGAAGAGCGGGCCCCAAGAGACCCAGTACTTC
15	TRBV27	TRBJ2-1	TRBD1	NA	CASRKRGPSYNEQFF	TGTGCCAGCAGGAAAAGGGGGCCATCCTACAATGAGCAGTTCTTC
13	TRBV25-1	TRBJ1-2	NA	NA	CASSENRLYGYTF	TGTGCCAGCAGTGAAAACAGGCTCTATGGCTACACCTTC
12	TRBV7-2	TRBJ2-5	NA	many	CASSLLGGAQYF	TGTGCCAGCAGCTTGCTAGGCGGGGCCCAGTACTTC
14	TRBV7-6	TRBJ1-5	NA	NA	CASSRGYSNQPQHF	TGTGCCAGCAGCCGAGGATATAGCAATCAGCCCCAGCATTTT
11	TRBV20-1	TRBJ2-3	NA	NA	CSALDRDTQYF	TGCAGTGCTTTAGACAGGGATACGCAGTATTTT
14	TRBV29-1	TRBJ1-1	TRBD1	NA	CSVGTGGGNTEAFF	TGCAGCGTTGGAACAGGGGGCGGGAACACTGAAGCTTTCTTT
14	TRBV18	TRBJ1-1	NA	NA	CASSPRGQNAEAFF	TGTGCCAGCTCACCACGCGGACAGAACGCTGAAGCTTTCTTT
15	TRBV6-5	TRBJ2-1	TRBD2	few	CASSYAGLTDNEQFF	TGTGCCAGCAGTTACGCGGGACTAACTGACAATGAGCAGTTCTTC
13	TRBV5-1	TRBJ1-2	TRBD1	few	CASSPRGQNGYTF	TGCGCCAGCAGCCCCAGGGGGCAGAATGGCTACACCTTC
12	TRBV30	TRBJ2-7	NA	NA	CAWSVLGYEQYF	TGTGCCTGGAGTGTACTAGGCTACGAGCAGTACTTC
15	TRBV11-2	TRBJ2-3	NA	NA	CASSSLTGTFDTQYF	TGTGCCAGCAGCTCCTTAACAGGGACCTTCGATACGCAGTATTTT
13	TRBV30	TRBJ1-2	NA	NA	CAWSSRPIYGYTF	TGTGCCTGGAGTTCACGACCGATCTATGGCTACACCTTC
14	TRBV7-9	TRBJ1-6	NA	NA	CASSLAGGNSPLHF	TGTGCCAGCAGCTTGGCAGGTGGTAATTCACCCCTCCACTTT
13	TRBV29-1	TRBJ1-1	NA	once	CSARRDVNTEAFF	TGCAGCGCACGCCGGGACGTAAACACTGAAGCTTTCTTT
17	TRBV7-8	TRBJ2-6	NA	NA	CASSLAGRGAGANVLTF	TGTGCCAGCAGCTTAGCTGGAAGGGGGGCTGGGGCCAACGTCCTGACTTTC
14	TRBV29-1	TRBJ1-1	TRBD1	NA	CSVEVGQGNTEAFF	TGCAGCGTTGAAGTTGGACAGGGGAACACTGAAGCTTTCTTT
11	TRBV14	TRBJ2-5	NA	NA	CASSLRETQYF	TGTGCCAGCAGCCTGCGGGAGACCCAGTACTTC
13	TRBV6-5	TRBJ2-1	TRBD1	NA	CASSPRQGAEQFF	TGTGCCAGCAGCCCGCGACAGGGGGCTGAGCAGTTCTTC
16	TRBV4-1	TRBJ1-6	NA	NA	CASSQDFAVHLSPLHF	TGCGCCAGCAGCCAAGATTTTGCGGTCCATCTTTCACCCCTCCACTTT
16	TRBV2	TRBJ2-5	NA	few	CASSMVGSSLVETQYF	TGTGCCAGCAGCATGGTAGGGTCCTCTCTTGTGGAGACCCAGTACTTC
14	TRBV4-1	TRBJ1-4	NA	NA	CASSQEGSHEKLFF	TGCGCCAGCAGCCAAGAAGGGAGCCATGAAAAACTGTTTTTT
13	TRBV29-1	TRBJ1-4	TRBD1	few	CSVDLDRGRGLFF	TGCAGCGTTGACTTGGACAGGGGGCGCGGGCTGTTTTTT
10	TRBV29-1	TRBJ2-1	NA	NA	CSGATVVQFF	TGCAGCGGGGCAACAGTGGTGCAGTTCTTC